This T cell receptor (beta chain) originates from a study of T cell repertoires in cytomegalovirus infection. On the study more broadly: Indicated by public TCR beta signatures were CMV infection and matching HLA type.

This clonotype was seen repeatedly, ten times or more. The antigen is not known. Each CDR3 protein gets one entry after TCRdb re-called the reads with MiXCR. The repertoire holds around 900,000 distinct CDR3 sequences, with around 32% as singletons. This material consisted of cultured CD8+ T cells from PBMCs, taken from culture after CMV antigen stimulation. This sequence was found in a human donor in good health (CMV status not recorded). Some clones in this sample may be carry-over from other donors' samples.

The CDR3 sequence: CASSPQGQGTYEQYF. Written as DNA, the CDR3 is TGTGCCAGCAGCCCACAAGGTCAGGGAACCTACGAGCAGTACTTC. The J gene is TRBJ2-7, the V gene TRBV7-2, with a tentative D call TRBD1 (5 bases). V was trimmed by 5 bases and J by 2 bases, leaving 16 bases between them. The CDR3 is 15 residues long. Per the germline V gene, CDR1 is SGHTA and CDR2 is FQGNSA.